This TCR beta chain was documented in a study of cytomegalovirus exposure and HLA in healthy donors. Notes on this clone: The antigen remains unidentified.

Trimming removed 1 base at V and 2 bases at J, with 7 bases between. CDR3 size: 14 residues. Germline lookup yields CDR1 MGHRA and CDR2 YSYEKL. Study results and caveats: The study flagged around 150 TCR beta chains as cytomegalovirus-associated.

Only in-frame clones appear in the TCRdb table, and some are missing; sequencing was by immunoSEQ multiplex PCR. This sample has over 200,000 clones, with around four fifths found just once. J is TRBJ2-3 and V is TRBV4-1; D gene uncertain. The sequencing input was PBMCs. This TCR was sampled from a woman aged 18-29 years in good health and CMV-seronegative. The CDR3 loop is CASSQVRSTDTQYF. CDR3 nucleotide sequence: TGCGCCAGCAGCCAAGTTAGGTCCACAGATACGCAGTATTTT.